Below, one T cell receptor (beta chain) is given with its context. What it binds is not known. TCRdb reanalysed the reads using MiXCR and keeps one entry per CDR3 protein. The repertoire has hundreds of thousands of distinct CDR3 sequences, roughly a third of them found once; the top ten carry about an eighth. The sample belongs to a study of T cell repertoires in cytomegalovirus infection. The wider study: Public TCR beta signature analysis indicated the presence of both CMV infection and matching HLA type.

In germline, CDR1 is SGHVS, CDR2 FQNEAQ. CDR3 length equals 17 residues. The V end was cut by 2 bases, the J end by 2 bases, with 16 bases between. This TCR derives from a human donor in good health (CMV status not recorded). Some clones in this sample may be carry-over from other donors' samples. This chain uses TRBV7-8 with TRBJ2-1, with TRBD2 as a possible D gene (5 bases). Sequenced material: cultured CD8+ T cells from PBMCs, taken from culture after CMV antigen stimulation. The CDR3 bases are TGTGCCAGCAGCTTACGGACTGCCGTTACCACCTACAATGAGCAGTTCTTC. Translation: CASSLRTAVTTYNEQFF.